This T cell receptor beta chain appears in the sequencing data of a study of T cell responses to AZD1222 COVID-19 vaccine. At the level of the study: Second-dose groups at about 4 or about 12 weeks were pooled.

The study's findings and limits: Spike as a whole was targeted by vaccine-associated CD4 TCRs, dominant at 160-218 and 743-854. White British people made up most donors, females outnumbered males, and clonal diversity was possibly underestimated. Seropositive AZD1222 recipients at baseline numbered only 6 or 7.

This table comes from immunoSEQ multiplex PCR, and its TCRdb copy is limited to in-frame clones, with some not included. The data show around 120,000 clones, roughly 91% seen once. This clone was seen only once. What it binds is unknown. This CDR3 contains 15 residues. Looked up from germline, CDR1 is GTSNPN and CDR2 is SVGIG (reference sequence). V was cut by 3 bases and J by 2 bases, with 15 bases left in between. The sequencing here drew on peripheral blood, taken on day 0 of AZD1222 vaccination. The chain links TRBV30 to TRBJ2-3, with D maybe TRBD2 (6 bases). The clonotype was recovered from an adult in good health. CDR3: CAWSLPSSATDTQYF. For the CDR3, the DNA is TGTGCCTGGAGCCTCCCCTCTAGCGCCACAGATACGCAGTATTTT.